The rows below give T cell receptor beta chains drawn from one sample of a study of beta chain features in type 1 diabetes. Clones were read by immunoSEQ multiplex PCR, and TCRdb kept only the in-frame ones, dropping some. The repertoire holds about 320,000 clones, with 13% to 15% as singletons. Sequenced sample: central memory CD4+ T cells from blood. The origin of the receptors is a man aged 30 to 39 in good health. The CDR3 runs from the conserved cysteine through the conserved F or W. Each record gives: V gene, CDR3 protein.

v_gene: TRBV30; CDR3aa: CAWSVRSTDTQYF
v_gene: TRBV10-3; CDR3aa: CATGTGRRNEQFF
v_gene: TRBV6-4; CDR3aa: CASSASMNTEAFF
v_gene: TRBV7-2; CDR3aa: CASSLRTGQETQYF
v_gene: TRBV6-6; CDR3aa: CAIRVGTHGYTF
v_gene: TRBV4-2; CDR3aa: CASSQDGYLTDTQYF
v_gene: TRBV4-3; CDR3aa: CASSQDGGGAQLGTDTQYF
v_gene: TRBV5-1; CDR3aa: CASSLGAVLGTETQYF
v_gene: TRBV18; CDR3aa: CASSPGTGPNQPQHF
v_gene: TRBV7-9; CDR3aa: CASSLAQPHLTGELFF
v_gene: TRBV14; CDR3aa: CASSQDRGTWQYF
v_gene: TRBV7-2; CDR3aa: CASSPGRSNTEAFF
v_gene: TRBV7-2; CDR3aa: CASSRLQGAPHEQYF
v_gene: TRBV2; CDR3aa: CASSVDSDTQYF
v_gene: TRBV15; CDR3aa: CATSRDLGETQYF
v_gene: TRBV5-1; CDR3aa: CASSFGTETNYGYTF
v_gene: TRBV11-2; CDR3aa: CASAQQSGEAFF
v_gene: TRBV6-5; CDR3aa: CASSYQGARTDTQYF
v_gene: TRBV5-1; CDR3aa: CASRRTVNTEAFF
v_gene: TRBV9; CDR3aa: CASSVGNHEQFF
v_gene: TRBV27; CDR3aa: CASCHWTSGGTDTQYF
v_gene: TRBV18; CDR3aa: CASSALSSTDVSGNTIYF
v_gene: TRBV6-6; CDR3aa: CASSRGQGARGYTF
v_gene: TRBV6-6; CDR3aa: CASTVQDQPQHF
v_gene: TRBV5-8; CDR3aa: CASSLGGTGQETQYF
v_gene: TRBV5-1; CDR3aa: CASSPGTGNTEAFF